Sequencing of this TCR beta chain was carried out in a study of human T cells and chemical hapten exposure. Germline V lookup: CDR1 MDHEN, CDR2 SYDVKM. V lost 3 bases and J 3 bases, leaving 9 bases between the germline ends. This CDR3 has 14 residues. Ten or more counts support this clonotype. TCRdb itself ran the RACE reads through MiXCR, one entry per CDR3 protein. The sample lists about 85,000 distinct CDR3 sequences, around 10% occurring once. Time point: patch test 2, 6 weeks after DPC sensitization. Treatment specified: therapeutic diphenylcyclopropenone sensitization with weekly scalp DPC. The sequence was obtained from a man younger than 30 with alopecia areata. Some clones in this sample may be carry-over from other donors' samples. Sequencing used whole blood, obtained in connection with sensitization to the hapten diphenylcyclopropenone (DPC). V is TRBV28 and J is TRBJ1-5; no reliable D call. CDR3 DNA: TGTGCCAGCAGTTTTGTTCAGTACAATCAGCCCCAGCATTTT. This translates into CASSFVQYNQPQHF.